The clone carrying this T cell receptor (beta chain) was recorded once. The CDR3 contains 13 residues. The V end lost 5 bases, the J end lost 7 bases, and 12 bases lay between the germline ends. Per germline, CDR1 SGHTA and CDR2 FQGNSA. This entry belongs to a study of blood T cell repertoires in COVID-19. As for the study in general: The origin of the acute and convalescent COVID-19 samples was the United States, Italy and Spain. From T cells, B-cell-depleted T cells, or PBMCs came the material, which was cDNA or gDNA.

Original analysis: Cell counts per sample came from amplifying reference gene primers. TCRdb's copy holds only in-frame clones and misses some; the assay was immunoSEQ multiplex PCR. D and trimming were read from the DNA, whereas the V and J calls and clone size are those reported in that table. The data contain about 66,000 clones, roughly 82% of them singletons. The sequenced material came from peripheral blood. This sequence joins TRBV7-2 and TRBJ1-5; no reliable D call. The source of this sequence is a man between 60 and 70 years old with acute or convalescent COVID-19. As DNA, the CDR3 is TGTGCCAGCAGCGTGGCGGGCGGCCAGCCCCAGCATTTT. It specifies CASSVAGGQPQHF. Full variable domain (outside the CDR3, taken from reference TRBV7-2 and TRBJ1-5): GAGVSQSPSNKVTEKGKDVELRCDPISGHTALYWYRQSLGQGLEFLIYFQGNSAPDKSGLPSDRFSAERTGGSVSTLTIQRTQQEDSAVYLCASSVAGGQPQHFGDGTRLSIL.